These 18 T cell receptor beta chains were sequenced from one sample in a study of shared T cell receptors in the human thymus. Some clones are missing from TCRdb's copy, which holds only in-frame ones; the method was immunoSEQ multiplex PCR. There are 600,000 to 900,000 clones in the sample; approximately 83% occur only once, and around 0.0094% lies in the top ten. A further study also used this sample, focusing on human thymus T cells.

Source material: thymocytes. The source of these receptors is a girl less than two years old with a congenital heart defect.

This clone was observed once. The CDR3 region is CASSLRVKGQAYEQYF. Written as DNA, the CDR3 is TGTGCCAGCAGCTTAAGGGTTAAGGGACAGGCCTACGAGCAGTACTTC. The chain combines TRBV11-2 with TRBJ2-5, with 8 bases fitting TRBD1. The DNA end is more similar to TRBJ2-7, so the J call may be wrong. The CDR3 contains 16 residues. Per the germline V gene, CDR1 is SGHAT and CDR2 is FQNNGV.

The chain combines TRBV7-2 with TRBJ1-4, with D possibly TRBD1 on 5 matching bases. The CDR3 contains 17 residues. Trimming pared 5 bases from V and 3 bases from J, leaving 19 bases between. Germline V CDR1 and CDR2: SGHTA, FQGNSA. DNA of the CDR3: TGTGCCAGCAGCCGAAGAGTGGTCAACAGGTCTAATGAAAAACTGTTTTTT. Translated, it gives CASSRRVVNRSNEKLFF.

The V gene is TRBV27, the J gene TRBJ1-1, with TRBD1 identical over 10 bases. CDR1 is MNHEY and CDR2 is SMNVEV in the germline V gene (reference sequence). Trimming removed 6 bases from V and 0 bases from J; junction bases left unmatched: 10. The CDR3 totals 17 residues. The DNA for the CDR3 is TGTGCCAGCAGCTTGGGCGGGACAGGGGTGGTGAACACTGAAGCTTTCTTT. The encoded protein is CASSLGGTGVVNTEAFF.

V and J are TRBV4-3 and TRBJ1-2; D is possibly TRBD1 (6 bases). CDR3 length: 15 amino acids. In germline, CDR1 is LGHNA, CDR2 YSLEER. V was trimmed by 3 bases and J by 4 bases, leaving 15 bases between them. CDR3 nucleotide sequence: TGCGCCAGCAGCCAGCACAGGGACCGAAGCTATGGCTACACCTTC. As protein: CASSQHRDRSYGYTF.

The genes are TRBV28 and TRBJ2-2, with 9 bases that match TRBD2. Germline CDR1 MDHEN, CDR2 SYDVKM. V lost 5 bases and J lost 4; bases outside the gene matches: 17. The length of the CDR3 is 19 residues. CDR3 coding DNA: TGTGCCAGCAGTCCCGACCCCCATAGCGGGGGTCTCTGCACCGGGGAGCTGTTTTTT. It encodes CASSPDPHSGGLCTGELFF.

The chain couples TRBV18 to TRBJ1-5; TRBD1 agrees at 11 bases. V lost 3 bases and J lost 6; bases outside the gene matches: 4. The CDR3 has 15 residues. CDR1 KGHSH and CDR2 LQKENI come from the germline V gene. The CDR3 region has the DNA TGTGCCAGCTCACCCCGGGACAGGGGGATTCAGCCCCAGCATTTT. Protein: CASSPRDRGIQPQHF.

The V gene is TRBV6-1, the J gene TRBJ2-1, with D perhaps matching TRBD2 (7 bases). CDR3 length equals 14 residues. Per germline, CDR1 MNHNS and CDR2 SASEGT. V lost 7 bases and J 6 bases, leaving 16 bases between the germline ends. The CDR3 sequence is CASNGGASSNEQFF. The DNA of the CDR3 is TGTGCCAGCAATGGGGGGGCTTCGAGCAATGAGCAGTTCTTC.

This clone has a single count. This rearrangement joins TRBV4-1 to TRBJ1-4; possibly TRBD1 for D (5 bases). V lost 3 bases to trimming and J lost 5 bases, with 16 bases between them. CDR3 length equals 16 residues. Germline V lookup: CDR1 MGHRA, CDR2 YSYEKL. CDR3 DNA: TGCGCCAGCAGCCAGGGCCCGGGACTCAGAAATGAAAAACTGTTTTTT. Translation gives CASSQGPGLRNEKLFF.

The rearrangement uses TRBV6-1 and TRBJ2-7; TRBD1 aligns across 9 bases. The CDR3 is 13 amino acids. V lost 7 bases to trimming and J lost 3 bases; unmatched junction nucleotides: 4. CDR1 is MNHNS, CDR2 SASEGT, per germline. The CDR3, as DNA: TGTGCCAGCATGGGACAGGGAAACTACGAGCAGTACTTC. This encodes CASMGQGNYEQYF.

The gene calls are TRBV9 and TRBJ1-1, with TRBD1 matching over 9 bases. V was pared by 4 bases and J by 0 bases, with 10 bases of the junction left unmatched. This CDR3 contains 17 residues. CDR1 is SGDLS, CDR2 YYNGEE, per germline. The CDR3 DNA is TGTGCCAGCAGCCCGGTAAGGGACAGGGAAATGAACACTGAAGCTTTCTTT. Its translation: CASSPVRDREMNTEAFF.

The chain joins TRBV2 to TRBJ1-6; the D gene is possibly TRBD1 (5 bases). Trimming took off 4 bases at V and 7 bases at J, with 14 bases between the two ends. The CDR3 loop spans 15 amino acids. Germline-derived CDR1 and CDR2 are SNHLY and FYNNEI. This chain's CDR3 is CASSGEGRGNSPLHF. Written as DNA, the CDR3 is TGTGCCAGCAGTGGCGAAGGAAGGGGCAATTCACCCCTCCACTTT.

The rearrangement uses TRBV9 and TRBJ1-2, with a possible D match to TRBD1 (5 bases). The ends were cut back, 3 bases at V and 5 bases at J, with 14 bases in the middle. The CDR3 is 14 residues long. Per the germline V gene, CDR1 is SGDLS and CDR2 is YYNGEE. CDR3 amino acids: CASSARQTSYGYTF. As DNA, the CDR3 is TGTGCCAGCAGCGCCCGACAGACAAGTTATGGCTACACCTTC.

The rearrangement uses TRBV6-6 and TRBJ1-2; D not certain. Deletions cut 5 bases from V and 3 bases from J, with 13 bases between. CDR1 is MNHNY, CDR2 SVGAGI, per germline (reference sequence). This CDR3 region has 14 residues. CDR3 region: CASSPSAGDYGYTF. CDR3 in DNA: TGTGCCAGCAGTCCCTCCGCAGGTGACTATGGCTACACCTTC.

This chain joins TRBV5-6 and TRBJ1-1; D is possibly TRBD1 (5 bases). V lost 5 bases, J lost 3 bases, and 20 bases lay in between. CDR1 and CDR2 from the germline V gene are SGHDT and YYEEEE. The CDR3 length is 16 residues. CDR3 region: CASSRGTAERDTEAFF. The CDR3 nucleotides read TGTGCCAGCAGTCGAGGGACTGCTGAAAGGGACACTGAAGCTTTCTTT.

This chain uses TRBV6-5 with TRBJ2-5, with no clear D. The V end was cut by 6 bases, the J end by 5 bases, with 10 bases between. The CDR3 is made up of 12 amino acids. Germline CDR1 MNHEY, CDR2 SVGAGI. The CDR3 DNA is TGTGCCAGCAGGCGCGCCGATGAGACCCAGTACTTC. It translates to CASRRADETQYF.

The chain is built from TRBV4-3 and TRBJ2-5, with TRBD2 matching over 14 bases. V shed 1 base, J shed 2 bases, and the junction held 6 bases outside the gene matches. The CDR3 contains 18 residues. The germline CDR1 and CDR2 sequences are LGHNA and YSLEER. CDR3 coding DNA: TGCGCCAGCAGCCAAGGACTAGCGGGGGGGCCGCGGCAAGAGACCCAGTACTTC. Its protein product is CASSQGLAGGPRQETQYF.

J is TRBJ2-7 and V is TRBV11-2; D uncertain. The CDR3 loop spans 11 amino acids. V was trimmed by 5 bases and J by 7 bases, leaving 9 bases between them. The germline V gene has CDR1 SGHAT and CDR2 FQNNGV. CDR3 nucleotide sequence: TGTGCCAGCAGCCCGAGGAAGGAGCAGTACTTC. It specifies CASSPRKEQYF.

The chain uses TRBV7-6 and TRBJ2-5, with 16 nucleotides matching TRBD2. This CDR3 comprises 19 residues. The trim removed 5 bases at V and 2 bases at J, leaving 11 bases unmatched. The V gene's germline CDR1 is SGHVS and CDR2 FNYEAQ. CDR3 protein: CASSPGTSGGARLQETQYF. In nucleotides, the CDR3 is TGTGCCAGCAGCCCCGGGACTAGCGGGGGGGCCCGCCTACAAGAGACCCAGTACTTC. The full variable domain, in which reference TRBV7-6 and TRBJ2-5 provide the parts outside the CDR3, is GAGVSQSPRYKVTKRGQDVALRCDPISGHVSLYWYRQALGQGPEFLTYFNYEAQQDKSGLPNDRFSAERPEGSISTLTIQRTEQRDSAMYRCASSPGTSGGARLQETQYFGPGTRLLVL.